The sample holds many counts of the clone carrying this T cell receptor beta chain. The sample comes from a study of T cells in Graves' hyperthyroidism and ophthalmopathy. Diagnosing involved the use of clinical symptoms, serum thyroxine and TRAb, thyroid ultrasound and orbital computed tomography. Regions amplified from RNA transcripts were the TCR beta CDR3 regions. The TCR CDR3 first-round RT-PCR relied on the HTBI primer set. From the multiplex PCR reads, TCRdb called clonotypes with MiXCR, one entry per CDR3 protein. The sample lists 380,000 or so distinct CDR3 sequences; roughly 12% were seen once. Sequenced input: blood. This clonotype was sampled from a man aged 25-45 years with Graves' hyperthyroidism that later progressed to Graves' ophthalmopathy.

CDR3 amino acids: CASSLVGDSEQYF. CDR3 coding DNA: TGTGCCAGCAGCTTAGTAGGGGACTCGGAGCAGTACTTC. The V and J genes are TRBV7-9 and TRBJ2-7; possibly TRBD2 for D (6 bases). Germline lookup yields CDR1 SEHNR and CDR2 FQNEAQ (reference sequence). The CDR3 extends over 13 amino acids. Trimming stripped 1 base from V and 7 bases from J, with 11 bases between.